This T cell receptor beta chain was identified during a study of blood T cell repertoires in COVID-19. Study-wide context: Italy, Spain and the United States were the sources of the convalescent and acute COVID-19 samples. PBMCs, B-cell-depleted T cells, or T cells provided the cDNA or gDNA that made up the material.

Authors' analysis steps: It was from reference gene primer amplification that nucleated cell counts were estimated. Method: immunoSEQ multiplex PCR; TCRdb's copy keeps in-frame clones and lacks some. The DNA was the basis for D and trimming; V, J and clone size are from that table. The data contain 90,000 to 120,000 clones, around 91% of them singletons. This clone was seen a few times. This CDR3 is 16 amino acids long. CDR1 KGHSH and CDR2 LQKENI come from the germline V gene. V was cut by 0 bases and J by 1 base, with 9 bases left in between. Sequencing used peripheral blood. The clonotype was recovered from a woman older than 75 with acute or convalescent COVID-19. The chain links TRBV18 to TRBJ2-2; TRBD1 is a possible D gene (6 bases). The CDR3 region is CASSPPGGMNTGELFF. In DNA form, the CDR3 reads TGTGCCAGCTCACCACCAGGGGGAATGAACACCGGGGAGCTGTTTTTT.